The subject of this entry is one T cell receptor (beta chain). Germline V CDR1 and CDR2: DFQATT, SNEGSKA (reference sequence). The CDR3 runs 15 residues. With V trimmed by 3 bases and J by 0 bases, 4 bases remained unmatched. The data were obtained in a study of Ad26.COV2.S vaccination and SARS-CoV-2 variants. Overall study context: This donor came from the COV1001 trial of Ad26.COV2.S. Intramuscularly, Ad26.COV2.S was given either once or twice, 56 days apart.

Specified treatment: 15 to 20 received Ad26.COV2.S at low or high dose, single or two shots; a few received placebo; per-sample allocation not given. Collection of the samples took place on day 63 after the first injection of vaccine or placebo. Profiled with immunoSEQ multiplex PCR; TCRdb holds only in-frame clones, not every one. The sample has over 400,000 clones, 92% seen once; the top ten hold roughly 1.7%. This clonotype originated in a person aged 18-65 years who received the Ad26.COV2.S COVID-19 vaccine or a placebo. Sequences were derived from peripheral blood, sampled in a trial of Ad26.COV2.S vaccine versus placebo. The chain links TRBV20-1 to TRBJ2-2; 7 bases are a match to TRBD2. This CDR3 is CSASLGGANTGELFF. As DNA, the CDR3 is TGCAGTGCTAGTCTGGGGGGGGCGAACACCGGGGAGCTGTTTTTT.